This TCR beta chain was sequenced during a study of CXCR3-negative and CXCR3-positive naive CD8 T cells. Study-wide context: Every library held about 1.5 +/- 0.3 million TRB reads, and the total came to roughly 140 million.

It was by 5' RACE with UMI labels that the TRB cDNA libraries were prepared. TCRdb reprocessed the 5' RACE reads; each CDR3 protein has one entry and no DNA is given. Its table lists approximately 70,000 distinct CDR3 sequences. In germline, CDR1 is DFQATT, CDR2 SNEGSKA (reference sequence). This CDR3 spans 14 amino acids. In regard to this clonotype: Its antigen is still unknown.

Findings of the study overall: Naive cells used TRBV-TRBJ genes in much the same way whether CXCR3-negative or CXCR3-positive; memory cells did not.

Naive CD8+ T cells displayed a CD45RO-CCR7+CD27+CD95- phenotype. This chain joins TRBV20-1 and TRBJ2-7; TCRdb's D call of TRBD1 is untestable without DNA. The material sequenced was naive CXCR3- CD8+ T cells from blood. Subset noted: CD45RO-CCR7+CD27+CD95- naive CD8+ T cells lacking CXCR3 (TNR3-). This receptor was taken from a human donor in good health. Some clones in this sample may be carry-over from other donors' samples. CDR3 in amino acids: CSARGQGLTYEQYF.